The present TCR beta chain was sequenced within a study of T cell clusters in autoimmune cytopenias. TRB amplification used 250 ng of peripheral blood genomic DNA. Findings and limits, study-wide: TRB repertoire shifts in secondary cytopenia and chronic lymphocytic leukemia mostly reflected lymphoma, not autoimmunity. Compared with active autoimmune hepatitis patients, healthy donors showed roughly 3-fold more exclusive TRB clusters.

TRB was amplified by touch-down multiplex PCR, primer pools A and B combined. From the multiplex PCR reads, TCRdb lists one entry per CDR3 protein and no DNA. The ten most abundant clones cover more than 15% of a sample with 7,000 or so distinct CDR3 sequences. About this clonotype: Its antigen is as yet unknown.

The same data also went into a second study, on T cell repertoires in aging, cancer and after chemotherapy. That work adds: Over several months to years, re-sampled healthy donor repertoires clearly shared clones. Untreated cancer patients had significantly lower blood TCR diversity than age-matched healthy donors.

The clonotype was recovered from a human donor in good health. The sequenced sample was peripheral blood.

This chain's CDR3 is CASSILGAYNEQFF. The genes are TRBV19 and TRBJ2-1. CDR3 length: 14 residues. Germline lookup yields CDR1 LNHDA and CDR2 SQIVND (reference sequence).